This TCR beta chain came from a study of T-cell reconstitution after alpha-beta-depleted transplantation in children. Preparation of the TCRbeta library was carried out with unique molecular identifiers. TCRdb processed the PCR reads anew with MiXCR; each CDR3 protein has one entry. This sample carries 100,000 to 120,000 distinct CDR3 sequences, 10% of them seen once, and the ten largest clones take 6.5% to 9.5%. The clonotype originates from a human donor who donated a stem cell graft to a child with acute lymphoblastic leukemia. The sample was PBMCs from the stem cell graft donor, taken from the stem cell graft.

The CDR3 protein is CASSLGRARTDTQYF. Written as DNA, the CDR3 is TGTGCCAGCAGCTTGGGAAGGGCTCGGACAGATACGCAGTATTTT. The rearrangement uses TRBV5-4 and TRBJ2-3; D gene ambiguous. V was clipped by 0 bases and J by 3 bases, with 11 bases between them. The CDR3 spans 15 residues. Germline CDR1 is SGHNT and CDR2 is YYREEE (reference sequence).